This entry lists 14 T cell receptor beta chains sequenced from one sample in a study of radiation and T cells in renal cell carcinoma. The treatment was: 15 Gy SBRT to primary tumor, nephrectomy 4 weeks later. The assay was immunoSEQ multiplex PCR, and TCRdb's table has in-frame clones only and misses some. This sample has more than 15,000 clones, with 50% to 70% found just once. The sequences come from tumor tissue, collected from a patient whose treatment included radiotherapy and nephrectomy. These receptors came from a man aged 50 to 60 with renal cell carcinoma.

This clone was detected only a few times. This sequence joins TRBV6-1 and TRBJ2-3, with D possibly called TRBD1 or TRBD2 (6 bases each). The V end lost 8 bases, the J end lost 2 bases, and 14 bases lay between the germline ends. This CDR3 comprises 14 residues. Germline V CDR1 and CDR2: MNHNS, SASEGT. DNA for the CDR3: TGTGCCAGCCTGGGGGGCAGTTACACAGATACGCAGTATTTT. Protein sequence: CASLGGSYTDTQYF.

This sequence joins TRBV27 and TRBJ2-3; 8 bases are shared with TRBD1. Germline V CDR1 and CDR2: MNHEY, SMNVEV (reference sequence). Unmatched junction bases numbered 5, after V lost 6 bases and J lost 3 bases. This CDR3 has 14 amino acids. The CDR3 here is CASSPDRVTDTQYF. The CDR3 bases are TGTGCCAGCAGCCCGGACAGGGTGACAGATACGCAGTATTTT.

This clone was found a few times. The J gene is TRBJ2-2, the V gene TRBV5-1; TRBD2 aligns across 7 bases. CDR3 length: 18 amino acids. V shed 0 bases, J shed 2 bases, and the junction held 10 bases outside the gene matches. CDR1 SGHRS and CDR2 YFSETQ come from the germline V gene. The CDR3 coding sequence is TGCGCCAGCAGCTTGGACCCCGGGGGAGGGGTTAACACCGGGGAGCTGTTTTTT. Protein product: CASSLDPGGGVNTGELFF.

The V gene is TRBV2, the J gene TRBJ2-4, with D perhaps matching TRBD2 (6 bases). Trimming removed 2 bases from V and 2 bases from J, with 7 bases in between. The CDR3 contains 14 residues. Germline-derived CDR1 and CDR2 are SNHLY and FYNNEI. CDR3 in amino acids: CASSERESKNIQYF. The CDR3 DNA reads as TGTGCCAGCAGTGAACGGGAGTCCAAAAACATTCAGTACTTC.

This clone was recorded many times. The chain joins TRBV6-6 to TRBJ2-7; D might be TRBD1 or TRBD2, each matching 6 bases. The V and J ends lost 2 bases and 3 bases respectively, with 14 bases between them. The CDR3 length is 15 residues. Looked up from germline, CDR1 is MNHNY and CDR2 is SVGAGI (reference sequence). The CDR3 DNA sequence: TGTGCCAGCAGTTACCTCGGGGGCCAAAACTACGAGCAGTACTTC. Its translation is CASSYLGGQNYEQYF.

This clone showed up just a few times. The chain combines TRBV4-3 with TRBJ1-2, with D hard to call. V lost 3 bases and J 4 bases, leaving 12 bases between the germline ends. The CDR3 totals 14 residues. The germline gives CDR1 LGHNA, CDR2 YSLEER. CDR3 bases: TGCGCCAGCAGCCACATCAGTGCTAGCTATGGCTACACCTTC. This translates into CASSHISASYGYTF.

V usage is TRBV18 and J usage is TRBJ1-1; D not certain. Per the germline V gene, CDR1 is KGHSH and CDR2 is LQKENI. Trimming took 10 bases from V and 3 from J, leaving 12 bases between them. This CDR3 is built from 12 residues. The CDR3 is CATQTEYTEAFF. DNA of the CDR3: TGTGCCACCCAAACGGAATACACTGAAGCTTTCTTT.

This clone was counted a few times. The V gene is TRBV4-1, the J gene TRBJ2-7; possible D gene TRBD2, 5 bases. The CDR3 is 12 residues long. With 3 bases removed from V and 7 bases from J, the gap between germline ends came to 10 bases. From germline, CDR1 is MGHRA and CDR2 YSYEKL. This CDR3 reads CASSQTSGEQYF. The CDR3 DNA reads as TGCGCCAGCAGCCAGACTTCGGGAGAGCAGTACTTC.

The rearrangement links TRBV18 to TRBJ2-2; TRBD1 matches at 9 bases. This CDR3 region has 15 residues. Germline CDR1 reads KGHSH; CDR2 reads LQKENI. V lost 4 bases to trimming and J lost 5 bases; unmatched junction nucleotides: 5. The DNA for the CDR3 is TGTGCCAGCTCACTCAACAGGGGGCAGACCGGGGAGCTGTTTTTT. This encodes CASSLNRGQTGELFF. The entire variable domain, with the rest obtained from reference TRBV18 and TRBJ2-2, is as follows: NAGVMQNPRHLVRRRGQEARLRCSPMKGHSHVYWYRQLPEEGLKFMVYLQKENIIDESGMPKERFSAEFPKEGPSILRIQQVVRGDSAAYFCASSLNRGQTGELFFGEGSRLTVL.

This chain connects TRBV2 to TRBJ2-5; either TRBD1 or TRBD2 may supply D (6 bases each). Trimming pared 2 bases from V and 4 bases from J, leaving 11 bases between. CDR1 SNHLY and CDR2 FYNNEI come from the germline V gene. The CDR3 sequence is 14 residues long. CDR3 in amino acids: CASSERGRGETQYF. CDR3 DNA sequence: TGTGCCAGCAGTGAACGGGGGCGAGGAGAGACCCAGTACTTC.

The rearrangement joins TRBV19 to TRBJ1-1, with TRBD1 identical over 8 bases. The junction had 4 bases not matched to a gene; V was cut back by 3 bases and J by 4 bases. The CDR3 loop spans 14 amino acids. CDR1 is LNHDA and CDR2 is SQIVND in the germline V gene (reference sequence). CDR3 sequence reads: CASSIQGASTEAFF. CDR3 bases: TGTGCCAGTAGTATTCAGGGGGCGAGCACTGAAGCTTTCTTT. Using reference TRBV19 and TRBJ1-1 for the parts outside the CDR3, the full variable domain is DGGITQSPKYLFRKEGQNVTLSCEQNLNHDAMYWYRQDPGQGLRLIYYSQIVNDFQKGDIAEGYSVSREKKESFPLTVTSAQKNPTAFYLCASSIQGASTEAFFGQGTRLTVV.

This clone appeared a few times. This chain uses TRBV7-2 with TRBJ2-7; D is uncertain. Germline V gives CDR1 SGHTA, CDR2 FQGNSA. This CDR3 spans 14 amino acids. The V end lost 7 bases, the J end lost 3 bases, and 16 bases lay between the germline ends. The CDR3 DNA reads as TGTGCCAGCATCCGAGATCGAGCAGACTACGAGCAGTACTTC. Protein sequence: CASIRDRADYEQYF.

The chain links TRBV5-6 to TRBJ2-7, with TRBD1 as a possible D gene (5 bases). Trimming took 9 bases from V and 0 from J, leaving 13 bases between them. This CDR3 contains 13 residues. Germline lookup yields CDR1 SGHDT and CDR2 YYEEEE. The CDR3 region is CATQETDSYEQYF. Written as DNA, the CDR3 is TGTGCCACACAGGAGACGGACTCCTACGAGCAGTACTTC.

The rearrangement uses TRBV13 and TRBJ2-5, with 7 bases fitting TRBD1. The V segment lost 4 bases and the J segment 1 base; nucleotides outside the gene matches: 6. CDR1 PRHDT and CDR2 FYEKMQ come from the germline V gene (reference sequence). This CDR3 has 15 amino acids. The CDR3 sequence is CASSSSSGGQETQYF. CDR3 DNA: TGTGCCAGCAGCTCTTCCTCAGGGGGCCAAGAGACCCAGTACTTC.